This T cell receptor (beta chain) was sequenced during a study of cytomegalovirus exposure and HLA in healthy donors. This clone came up a few times. Its antigen remains unknown. General observations from the study: A later analysis linked a missense DCLRE1C variant to TCR beta V- and J-gene trimming. Later analysis found that TCR beta chains associated with HLA were more clonally expanded than other, equally common chains. Only CMV serostatus was available as immune exposure information. The authors listed around 150 TCR beta chains as cytomegalovirus-associated.

The PCR ran on 60 Vbeta and 13 Jbeta primers. Libraries were prepared by immunoSEQ multiplex PCR; TCRdb keeps only in-frame clonotypes and omits some of them. The table shows around 110,000 clones, with around 80% occurring only once. The V segment lost 0 bases and the J segment 1 base; nucleotides outside the gene matches: 5. The CDR3 consists of 17 residues. Germline V gene data show CDR1 as LGHNA and CDR2 as YSLEER. The clonotype originates from a man aged 55 to 70 in good health and CMV-seronegative. This chain joins TRBV4-3 and TRBJ2-7, with TRBD2 matching 11 bases. Specimen: PBMCs. The CDR3 reads CASSQDLRLAGSYEQYF. The CDR3 DNA sequence: TGCGCCAGCAGCCAAGATTTGCGACTAGCGGGGTCCTACGAGCAGTACTTC.